This T cell receptor beta chain is drawn from a study of cytomegalovirus exposure and HLA in healthy donors. Study results and caveats: Per published accounts, TCR beta sequences correctly predicted the HLA-A and HLA-B alleles of most subjects.

Worth noting for this clone: Its cognate antigen is unknown.

With 60 Vbeta and 13 Jbeta primers, the PCR was carried out. The repertoire was sequenced with immunoSEQ multiplex PCR; TCRdb's copy has only in-frame clones and lacks some. The sample gives roughly 120,000 clones, over 70% of which show up once; approximately 10% is in the top ten. With 5 bases removed from V and 11 bases from J, the gap between germline ends came to 11 bases. The V gene's germline CDR1 is MDHEN and CDR2 SYDVKM. The CDR3 is made up of 11 amino acids. The sample was PBMCs. The receptor comes from a woman aged 45-59 years in good health and CMV-seropositive. V gene TRBV28 combines with J gene TRBJ2-3; the D is unclear. CDR3 region: CASSPSAGQYF. The CDR3 region has the DNA TGTGCCAGCAGTCCCTCCGCCGGGCAGTATTTT.